The 6 T cell receptor beta chains reported below all come from one sample, sequenced in a study of CD8+ T cells in alopecia areata. The treatment denotes: oral pan-JAK inhibitor, 5-10 mg twice daily. RNA was isolated and reverse transcribed to cDNA, the sequencing template. Data came from immunoSEQ multiplex PCR; TCRdb stores just in-frame clones and leaves some out. In the table there are about 250,000 clones, 60% of which are singletons. Sequencing used CD4+ T cells sorted from blood, obtained around week 54, from a patient treated with tofacitinib. These receptors were obtained from a human donor with alopecia areata.

This sequence joins TRBV7-2 and TRBJ2-3; D is perhaps TRBD2 (5 bases). Trimming removed 5 bases at V and 2 bases at J, with 11 bases between. Germline V gene lookup returns CDR1 SGHTA and CDR2 FQGNSA. The CDR3 is 14 residues long. This chain's CDR3 is CASSGDYNTDTQYF. CDR3 nucleotides: TGTGCCAGCAGCGGAGACTACAACACAGATACGCAGTATTTT.

The chain employs TRBV29-1 and TRBJ2-1; D gene uncertain. The CDR3 runs to 14 residues. V was pared by 6 bases and J by 0 bases, with 12 bases between. In germline, CDR1 is SQVTM, CDR2 ANQGSEA. The CDR3 here is CSVKGIRSYNEQFF. The CDR3 DNA reads TGCAGCGTAAAGGGCATACGCTCCTACAATGAGCAGTTCTTC.

In DNA form, the CDR3 reads TGTGCCTGGAGTCCCCGTCCGGTGAACACTGAAGCTTTCTTT. Residues: CAWSPRPVNTEAFF. V usage is TRBV30 and J usage is TRBJ1-1, with D hard to call. The germline V and J ends were trimmed by 2 bases and 0 bases, with 10 bases remaining between them. Germline V gene sequence: CDR1 GTSNPN, CDR2 SVGIG (reference sequence). The CDR3 consists of 14 residues.

This clone appeared a few times. The sample contains more than one DNA sequence encoding this CDR3. The rearrangement uses TRBV7-2 and TRBJ2-5, with D uncertain. CDR1 SGHTA and CDR2 FQGNSA come from the germline V gene. The length of the CDR3 is 13 residues. Trimming shortened V by 2 bases and J by 5 bases, and 9 bases separated the two germline ends. The CDR3 reads CASSLSLGETQYF. The CDR3 DNA reads TGTGCCAGCAGCTTAAGTTTAGGGGAGACCCAGTACTTC.

The chain carries TRBV6-5 and TRBJ1-2; D is unclear. The germline V gene encodes CDR1 MNHEY and CDR2 SVGAGI. The V end lost 2 bases, the J end lost 4 bases, and 11 bases lay between the germline ends. This CDR3 region has 14 residues. CDR3 protein: CASSYERWSYGYTF. The CDR3, as DNA: TGTGCCAGCAGTTACGAGCGGTGGTCCTATGGCTACACCTTC.

V is TRBV30 and J is TRBJ1-6; D remains unclear. Germline CDR1 and CDR2: GTSNPN and SVGIG (reference sequence). V lost 5 bases to trimming and J lost 3 bases, with 11 bases between them. The CDR3 has 14 amino acids. CDR3 DNA: TGTGCCTGGGCGGAAGGGAACTATAATTCACCCCTCCACTTT. Its translation is CAWAEGNYNSPLHF.